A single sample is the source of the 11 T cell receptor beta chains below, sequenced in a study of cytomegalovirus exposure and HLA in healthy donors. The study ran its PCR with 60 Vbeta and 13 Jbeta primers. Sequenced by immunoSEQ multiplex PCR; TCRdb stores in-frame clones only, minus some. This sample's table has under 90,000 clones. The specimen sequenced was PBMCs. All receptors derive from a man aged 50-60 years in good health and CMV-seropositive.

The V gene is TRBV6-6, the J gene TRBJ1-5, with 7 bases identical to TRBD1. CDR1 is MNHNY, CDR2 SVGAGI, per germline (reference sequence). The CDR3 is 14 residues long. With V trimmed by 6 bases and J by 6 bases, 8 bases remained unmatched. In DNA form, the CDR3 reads TGTGCCAGCAGCGACAGGGTACCCACTCAGCCCCAGCATTTT. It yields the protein CASSDRVPTQPQHF.

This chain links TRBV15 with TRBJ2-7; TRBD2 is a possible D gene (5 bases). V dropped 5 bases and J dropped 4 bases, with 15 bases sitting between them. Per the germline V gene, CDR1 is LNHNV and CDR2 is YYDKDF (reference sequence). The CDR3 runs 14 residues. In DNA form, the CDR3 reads TGTGCCACCAGCCCCCGAGGGATAGGGTACGAGCAGTACGTC. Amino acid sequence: CATSPRGIGYEQYV.

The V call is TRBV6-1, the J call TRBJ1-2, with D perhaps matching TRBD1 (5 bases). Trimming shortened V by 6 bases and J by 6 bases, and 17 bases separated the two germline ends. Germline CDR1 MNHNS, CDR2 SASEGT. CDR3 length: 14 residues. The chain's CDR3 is CASRQRGAGDGYTF. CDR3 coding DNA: TGTGCCAGCAGACAACGGGGCGCGGGGGATGGCTACACCTTC.

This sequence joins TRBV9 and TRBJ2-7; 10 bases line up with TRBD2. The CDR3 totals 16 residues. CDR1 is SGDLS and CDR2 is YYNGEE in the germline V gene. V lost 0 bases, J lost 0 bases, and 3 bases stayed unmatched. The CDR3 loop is CASSVDPSGSSYEQYF. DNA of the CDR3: TGTGCCAGCAGCGTAGACCCTAGCGGGAGCTCCTACGAGCAGTACTTC.

DNA of the CDR3: TGTGCCACCAGCAGACTCCTGGGGGCCAGGTCTAATCAGCCCCAGCATTTT. Protein: CATSRLLGARSNQPQHF. V and J are TRBV15 and TRBJ1-5; possibly TRBD1 for D (6 bases). The V end lost 2 bases, the J end lost 4 bases, and 18 bases lay between the germline ends. This CDR3 contains 17 residues. Looked up from germline, CDR1 is LNHNV and CDR2 is YYDKDF (reference sequence).

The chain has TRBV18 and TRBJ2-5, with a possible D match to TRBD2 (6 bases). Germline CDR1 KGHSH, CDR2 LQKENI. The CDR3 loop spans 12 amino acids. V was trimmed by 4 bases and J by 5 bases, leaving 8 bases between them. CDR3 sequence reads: CASSLRGETQYF. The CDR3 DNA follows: TGTGCCAGCTCACTACGGGGGGAGACCCAGTACTTC. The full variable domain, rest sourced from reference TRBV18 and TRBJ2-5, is NAGVMQNPRHLVRRRGQEARLRCSPMKGHSHVYWYRQLPEEGLKFMVYLQKENIIDESGMPKERFSAEFPKEGPSILRIQQVVRGDSAAYFCASSLRGETQYFGPGTRLLVL.

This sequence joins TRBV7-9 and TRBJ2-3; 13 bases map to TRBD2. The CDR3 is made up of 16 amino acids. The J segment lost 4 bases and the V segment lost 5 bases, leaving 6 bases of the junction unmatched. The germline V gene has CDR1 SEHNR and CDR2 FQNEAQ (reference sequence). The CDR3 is CASSEGGTSGADTQYF. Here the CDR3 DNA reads TGTGCCAGCAGCGAGGGGGGGACTAGCGGGGCAGATACGCAGTATTTT.

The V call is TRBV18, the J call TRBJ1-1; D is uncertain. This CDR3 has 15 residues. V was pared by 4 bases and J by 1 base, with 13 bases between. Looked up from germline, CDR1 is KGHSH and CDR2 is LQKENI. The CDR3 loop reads CASSQGRAPNTEAFF. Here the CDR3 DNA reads TGTGCCAGCTCACAAGGGAGGGCCCCGAACACTGAAGCTTTCTTT.

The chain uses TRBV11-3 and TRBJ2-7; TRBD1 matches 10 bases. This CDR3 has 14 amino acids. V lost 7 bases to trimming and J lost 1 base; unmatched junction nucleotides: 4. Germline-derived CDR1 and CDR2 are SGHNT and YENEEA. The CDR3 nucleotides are TGTGCCAGCAAAAAGGACAGGGGGTCCTACGAGCAGTACTTC. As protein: CASKKDRGSYEQYF.

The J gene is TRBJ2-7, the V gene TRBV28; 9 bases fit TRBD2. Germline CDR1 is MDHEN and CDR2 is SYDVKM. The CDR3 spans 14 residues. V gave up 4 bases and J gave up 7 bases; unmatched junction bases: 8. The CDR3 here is CASSSIAGEGEQYF. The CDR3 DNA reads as TGTGCCAGCAGTTCAATAGCGGGAGAAGGAGAGCAGTACTTC.

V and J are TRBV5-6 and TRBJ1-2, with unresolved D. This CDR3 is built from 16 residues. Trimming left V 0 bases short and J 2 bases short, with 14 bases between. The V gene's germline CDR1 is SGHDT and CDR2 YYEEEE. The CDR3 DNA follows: TGTGCCAGCAGCTTGGTCCCCCCGGCGGAGAACTATGGCTACACCTTC. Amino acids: CASSLVPPAENYGYTF.